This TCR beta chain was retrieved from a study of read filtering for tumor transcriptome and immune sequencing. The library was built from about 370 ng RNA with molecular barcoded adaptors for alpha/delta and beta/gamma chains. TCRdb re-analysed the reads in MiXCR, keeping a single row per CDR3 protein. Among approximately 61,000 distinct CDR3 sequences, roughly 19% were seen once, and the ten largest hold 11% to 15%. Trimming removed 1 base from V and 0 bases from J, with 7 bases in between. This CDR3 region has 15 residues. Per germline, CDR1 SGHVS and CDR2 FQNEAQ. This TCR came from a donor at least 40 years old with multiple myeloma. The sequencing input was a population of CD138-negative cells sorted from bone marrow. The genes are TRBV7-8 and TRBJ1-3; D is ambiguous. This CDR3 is CASSLGGSSGNTIYF. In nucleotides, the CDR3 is TGTGCCAGCAGCTTAGGAGGCAGCTCTGGAAACACCATATATTTT.